This entry describes one T cell receptor (beta chain). The antigen remains undetermined. The PCR ran on 60 Vbeta and 13 Jbeta primers. Only in-frame clones appear in the TCRdb table, and some are missing; sequencing was by immunoSEQ multiplex PCR. In all, the sample yields about 140,000 clones. Germline CDR1 and CDR2: DFQATT and SNEGSKA (reference sequence). The V end was cut by 4 bases, the J end by 3 bases, with 4 bases between. The CDR3 is made up of 10 amino acids. The source of the sample is a study of cytomegalovirus exposure and HLA in healthy donors. The study's findings and limits: A later analysis reportedly identified an Asian-associated ancestry cluster as carrying fewer N-insertions than the roughly 700-donor mean.

The source is a woman aged 18-29 years in good health and CMV-seronegative. The sample consisted of PBMCs. This chain joins TRBV20-1 and TRBJ2-7; D is unclear. The CDR3 DNA reads TGCAGTGCTATCGGCTACGAGCAGTACTTC. Translation gives CSAIGYEQYF.